Sequencing of this TCR beta chain was carried out in a study of cytomegalovirus exposure and HLA in healthy donors. Amplification used 60 Vbeta primers and 13 Jbeta primers. Only in-frame clones appear in the TCRdb table, and some are missing; sequencing was by immunoSEQ multiplex PCR. This sample's table has about 74,000 clones. Trimming removed 5 bases from V and 9 bases from J; junction bases left unmatched: 16. Germline CDR1 SGHVS, CDR2 FQNEAQ. The CDR3 is 15 amino acids. The J gene is TRBJ2-7, the V gene TRBV7-8; 7 nucleotides line up with TRBD1. Sequenced: PBMCs. The clonotype comes from a female donor in good health and CMV-seropositive. The CDR3 DNA reads TGTGCCAGCAGCCAAGGTCAGGGGGAAGTACTCGGGCAGTACTTC. Translated: CASSQGQGEVLGQYF.